One T cell receptor (beta chain) is described in this entry. There are 13 residues in the CDR3. The V gene lost 2 bases and the J gene lost 6 bases, with 10 bases spanning the gap. Germline V lookup: CDR1 LNHDA, CDR2 SQIVND (reference sequence). These data originate in a study of cytomegalovirus exposure and HLA in healthy donors. The PCR made use of 60 Vbeta and 13 Jbeta primers. Produced via immunoSEQ multiplex PCR; TCRdb's table is partial and in-frame only. The sample has approximately 150,000 clones, around 79% seen once. Healthy bone marrow donors made up the cohort. Despite likely unrecorded immune exposures, the donors were nominally healthy at the time of sampling.

The sequence derives from a human donor in good health. This sequence joins TRBV19 and TRBJ1-2, with D tentatively TRBD1 (5 bases). The sample comprised PBMCs. This chain's CDR3 is CASSITGTHGYTF. CDR3 nucleotide sequence: TGTGCCAGTAGTATAACAGGAACCCATGGCTACACCTTC.